A single sample is the source of the 23 T cell receptor beta chains below, sequenced in a study of blood T cell repertoires in COVID-19. Produced via immunoSEQ multiplex PCR; TCRdb's table is partial and in-frame only. Among around 100,000 clones listed, 84% were seen once. Sequencing was done on a sample of peripheral blood. These receptors all stem from a human donor in a cohort sampled during active or convalescent COVID-19.

A single count supports this clone. V and J are TRBV2 and TRBJ2-7; TRBD2 is a possible D gene (5 bases). The CDR3 spans 13 residues. CDR1 is SNHLY, CDR2 FYNNEI, per germline. V was pared by 7 bases and J by 0 bases, with 10 bases between. The CDR3 DNA follows: TGTGCCAGCAAAGGTGGGAGCTCCTACGAGCAGTACTTC. This sequence encodes CASKGGSSYEQYF.

The chain uses TRBV5-1 and TRBJ1-1, with D perhaps matching TRBD1 (6 bases). This CDR3 contains 17 residues. The germline V gene encodes CDR1 SGHRS and CDR2 YFSETQ. Trimming cost V 3 bases and J 2 bases, with 20 bases left between them. The CDR3 bases are TGCGCCAGCAGCTCGAATAAGCGGACAGCTTACAACACTGAAGCTTTCTTT. Its protein product is CASSSNKRTAYNTEAFF.

This clone has a single count. The chain recombines TRBV11-2 with TRBJ2-1; no firm D call. Germline loops: CDR1 SGHAT, CDR2 FQNNGV. Trimming cost V 3 bases and J 7 bases, with 13 bases left between them. This CDR3 spans 14 amino acids. The CDR3 coding sequence is TGTGCCAGCAGCTTTGGTGGGCGTGGGAATGAGCAGTTCTTC. Protein: CASSFGGRGNEQFF.

This clone was picked up a small number of times. The chain links TRBV30 to TRBJ1-2; 8 nucleotides agree with TRBD1. The V segment lost 5 bases and the J segment 4 bases; nucleotides outside the gene matches: 6. Germline loops: CDR1 GTSNPN, CDR2 SVGIG (reference sequence). The CDR3 runs to 13 residues. As DNA, the CDR3 is TGTGCCTGGGGGAGGGACAGGCCCTATGGCTACACCTTC. Protein: CAWGRDRPYGYTF.

The chain recombines TRBV19 with TRBJ2-1; maybe TRBD1 (6 bases). V lost 4 bases and J 5 bases, leaving 18 bases between the germline ends. Germline lookup yields CDR1 LNHDA and CDR2 SQIVND (reference sequence). The CDR3 runs to 16 residues. The CDR3 DNA reads as TGTGCCAGTAGTAGAGGGGGACGGACTCTCCACAATGAGCAGTTCTTC. It encodes CASSRGGRTLHNEQFF.

Points on this clone: Other DNA sequences in the same sample also yield this CDR3. This chain links TRBV18 with TRBJ2-7; TRBD1 matches at 9 bases. The CDR3 totals 14 residues. V shed 2 bases, J shed 1 base, and the junction held 0 bases outside the gene matches. Germline CDR1 and CDR2: KGHSH and LQKENI. The CDR3 nucleotides are TGTGCCAGCTCACCAGGGACAGGGTCCTACGAGCAGTACTTC. Its translation is CASSPGTGSYEQYF.

The gene calls are TRBV7-9 and TRBJ1-4; a possible D gene is TRBD1 (5 bases). CDR1 and CDR2 from the germline V gene are SEHNR and FQNEAQ (reference sequence). V was cut by 2 bases and J by 2 bases, with 6 bases left in between. This CDR3 is built from 14 residues. The CDR3 protein is CASSLPGTNEKLFF. Here the CDR3 DNA reads TGTGCCAGCAGCTTACCAGGGACTAATGAAAAACTGTTTTTT.

This chain links TRBV6-5 with TRBJ2-7, with 7 bases matching TRBD1. There are 13 residues in the CDR3. CDR1 MNHEY and CDR2 SVGAGI come from the germline V gene. With 6 bases clipped from V and 1 base from J, the junction kept 3 bases outside the gene matches. DNA for the CDR3: TGTGCCAGCAGGGCCAGGGGGTCCTACGAGCAGTACTTC. Protein product: CASRARGSYEQYF.

V is TRBV24-1 and J is TRBJ1-6; 8 bases align to TRBD1. V trimming: 4 bases; J trimming: 7 bases; junction bases outside the gene matches: 8. This CDR3 is 16 amino acids long. Germline assignment: CDR1 KGHDR and CDR2 SFDVKD. CDR3 DNA: TGTGCCACCAGTGACCCAGGGGGCTCGAAGAATTCACCCCTCCACTTT. Translating it yields CATSDPGGSKNSPLHF.

The CDR3 reads CASSQGVLGAQYF. CDR3 coding DNA: TGCGCCAGCAGCCAAGGGGTCTTAGGGGCCCAGTACTTC. V is TRBV4-1 and J is TRBJ2-5; D is possibly TRBD1 (5 bases). There are 13 residues in the CDR3. Germline CDR1 reads MGHRA; CDR2 reads YSYEKL. Trimming removed 1 base from V and 9 bases from J, with 12 bases in between.

A single count supports this clone. The chain links TRBV5-6 to TRBJ1-1; possible D gene TRBD1, 6 bases. The CDR3 is 12 residues long. Germline loops: CDR1 SGHDT, CDR2 YYEEEE. V was cut by 2 bases and J by 8 bases, with 10 bases left in between. In nucleotides, the CDR3 is TGTGCCAGCAGCTTCATGGACAGAGAAGCTTTCTTT. Its translation is CASSFMDREAFF.

This clone was observed once. The rearrangement links TRBV9 to TRBJ1-2, with 9 bases matching TRBD1. The germline gives CDR1 SGDLS, CDR2 YYNGEE. The trim removed 3 bases at V and 5 bases at J, leaving 8 bases unmatched. The CDR3 covers 15 residues. CDR3: CASSAGDRVGYGYTF. The CDR3 region has the DNA TGTGCCAGCAGCGCCGGGGACAGGGTAGGGTATGGCTACACCTTC.

This chain connects TRBV7-9 to TRBJ2-5; D is possibly TRBD2 (6 bases). The CDR3 is 13 residues long. Germline V gene lookup returns CDR1 SEHNR and CDR2 FQNEAQ (reference sequence). Deletions cut 5 bases from V and 3 bases from J, with 10 bases between. The CDR3 DNA sequence: TGTGCCAGCAGCAAATCGGGGGAAGAGACCCAGTACTTC. It yields the protein CASSKSGEETQYF.

This chain joins TRBV5-4 and TRBJ2-7; 7 positions match TRBD1. The CDR3 runs to 14 residues. Losses at the gene ends were 5 bases for V and 4 bases for J; bases not matched to a gene: 9. Germline V CDR1 and CDR2: SGHNT, YYREEE (reference sequence). CDR3 region: CASSSYRGSYEQYF. CDR3 sequence (DNA): TGTGCCAGCAGTTCCTACAGGGGTAGTTACGAGCAGTACTTC.

This clone came up once. V is TRBV27 and J is TRBJ2-2, with a weak D call TRBD1 (6 bases). Germline V gene data show CDR1 as MNHEY and CDR2 as SMNVEV (reference sequence). The CDR3 is 15 amino acids. V was clipped by 0 bases and J by 1 base, with 6 bases between them. CDR3 DNA: TGTGCCAGCAGTTTATCCAGGGGGAACACCGGGGAGCTGTTTTTT. Its translation: CASSLSRGNTGELFF.

The V and J genes are TRBV19 and TRBJ2-3; 10 bases match TRBD2. The CDR3 has 15 residues. CDR1 and CDR2 (germline): LNHDA, SQIVND (reference sequence). Trimming at V came to 1 base and at J to 5 bases, leaving 3 bases not matched to a gene. The CDR3 loop reads CASSIVLAGVDTQYF. The CDR3 DNA sequence: TGTGCCAGTAGTATAGTGCTAGCGGGGGTAGATACGCAGTATTTT.

This chain uses TRBV20-1 with TRBJ1-2; D unclear. Deletions cut 5 bases from V and 4 bases from J, with 8 bases between. The CDR3 is made up of 11 amino acids. CDR1 DFQATT and CDR2 SNEGSKA come from the germline V gene (reference sequence). The CDR3 nucleotides are TGCAGTGCTCTCCGGGTCTATGGCTACACCTTC. Protein: CSALRVYGYTF.

The rearrangement joins TRBV5-4 to TRBJ1-2; D perhaps matches TRBD1 (5 bases). V was trimmed by 7 bases and J by 2 bases, leaving 15 bases between them. Germline CDR1 and CDR2: SGHNT and YYREEE (reference sequence). This CDR3 has 14 residues. CDR3 protein: CASGQGEINYGYTF. DNA for the CDR3: TGTGCCAGCGGTCAAGGGGAAATCAACTATGGCTACACCTTC.

This chain uses TRBV30 with TRBJ2-5; 9 nucleotides line up with TRBD1. Germline V CDR1 and CDR2: GTSNPN, SVGIG (reference sequence). The CDR3 loop spans 14 amino acids. Trimming removed 8 bases from V and 4 bases from J; junction bases left unmatched: 11. The CDR3 DNA reads as TGTGCCCAGGGGGGGACAGGGTATGGAGAGACCCAGTACTTC. Amino acid sequence: CAQGGTGYGETQYF.

The chain carries TRBV19 and TRBJ1-4, with D unresolved. CDR1 and CDR2 (germline): LNHDA, SQIVND (reference sequence). Trimming stripped 2 bases from V and 5 bases from J, with 6 bases between. The CDR3 consists of 13 residues. CDR3 sequence (DNA): TGTGCCAGTAGTATAACCCGGAATGAAAAACTGTTTTTT. Translation gives CASSITRNEKLFF. Combining the CDR3 with reference TRBV19 and TRBJ1-4 gives the whole variable domain DGGITQSPKYLFRKEGQNVTLSCEQNLNHDAMYWYRQDPGQGLRLIYYSQIVNDFQKGDIAEGYSVSREKKESFPLTVTSAQKNPTAFYLCASSITRNEKLFFGSGTQLSVL.

The V gene is TRBV6-5, the J gene TRBJ2-7; 7 bases agree with TRBD1. The CDR3 length is 15 residues. The germline CDR1 and CDR2 sequences are MNHEY and SVGAGI. V shed 5 bases, J shed 4 bases, and the junction held 11 bases outside the gene matches. For the CDR3, the DNA is TGTGCCAGCAGTCCGACCCGGGACAGTGAATACGAGCAGTACTTC. It encodes CASSPTRDSEYEQYF.

The chain recombines TRBV21-1 with TRBJ2-7; TRBD2, the D gene given by the table, was not confirmed from the DNA. TRBV21-1 is given as a pseudogene. CDR3 length: 19 amino acids. The CDR3 is CASSFFRGQTSGGSYEQYF. The CDR3 nucleotides read TGTGCCAGCAGCTTCTTTCGGGGACAGACTAGCGGGGGATCATACGAGCAGTACTTC.

The V call is TRBV6-6, the J call TRBJ1-1; 8 positions agree with TRBD1. The V gene's germline CDR1 is MNHNY and CDR2 SVGAGI (reference sequence). V shed 6 bases, J shed 5 bases, and the junction held 5 bases outside the gene matches. This CDR3 has 13 amino acids. The CDR3 loop is CASSFRGRTEAFF. In DNA, the CDR3 is TGTGCCAGCAGCTTCAGGGGGCGGACTGAAGCTTTCTTT.